The present T cell receptor (beta chain) was sequenced within a study of T cells in localized non-small cell lung cancer. Germline V gene lookup returns CDR1 SQVTM and CDR2 ANQGSEA. V dropped 4 bases and J dropped 2 bases, with 5 bases sitting between them. The CDR3 covers 12 residues. Measured with immunoSEQ multiplex PCR; TCRdb has only the in-frame clones, and not every one. The table shows 75,000 to 80,000 clones, with 70% to 90% occurring only once. Specimen: peripheral blood, collected before any cancer treatment. The receptor was isolated from a female donor at least 60 years old with stage I lung adenocarcinoma. The chain links TRBV29-1 to TRBJ1-4; no firm D call. The CDR3 sequence: CSVGHTNEKLFF. For the CDR3, the DNA is TGCAGCGTTGGACACACTAATGAAAAACTGTTTTTT.